This entry is about one T cell receptor beta chain. Germline CDR1 is SGHRS and CDR2 is YFSETQ. V lost 0 bases to trimming and J lost 7 bases, with 13 bases between them. The CDR3 sequence is 14 residues long. This specimen comes from a study of cytomegalovirus exposure and HLA in healthy donors. 60 Vbeta and 13 Jbeta primers were used in PCR. As originally analysed: An analysis performed later counted 73 million or so unique TCR beta chains (approximately 10 million of them shared). Data came from immunoSEQ multiplex PCR; TCRdb stores just in-frame clones and leaves some out. V and J calls and clone size are given by that table; D and trimming were obtained from the DNA. The sample includes roughly 170,000 clones, around 82% seen only once; the top ten take under 15%.

The sequence came from a woman between 45 and 60 years old in good health and CMV-seropositive. The J gene is TRBJ1-2, the V gene TRBV5-1, with D perhaps TRBD1 (5 bases). Sequencing was carried out using PBMCs. CDR3 region: CASSLEGQRRGYTF. CDR3 sequence (DNA): TGCGCCAGCAGCTTGGAGGGGCAGCGACGTGGCTACACCTTC.